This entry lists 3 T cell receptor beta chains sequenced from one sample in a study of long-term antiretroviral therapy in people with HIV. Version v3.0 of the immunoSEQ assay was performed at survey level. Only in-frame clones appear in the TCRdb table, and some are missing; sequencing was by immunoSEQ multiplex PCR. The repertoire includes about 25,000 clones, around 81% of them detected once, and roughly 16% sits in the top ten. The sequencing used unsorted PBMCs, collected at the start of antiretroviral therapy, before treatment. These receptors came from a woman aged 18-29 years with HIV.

The CDR3 is CASSPRDRADYTF. The CDR3 coding sequence is TGTGCCAGCAGCCCCCGGGACAGGGCGGACTACACCTTC. The J gene is TRBJ1-2, the V gene TRBV6-1, with 9 bases matching TRBD1. This CDR3 comprises 13 residues. CDR1 and CDR2 (germline): MNHNS, SASEGT. Unmatched junction bases numbered 9, after V lost 6 bases and J lost 10 bases.

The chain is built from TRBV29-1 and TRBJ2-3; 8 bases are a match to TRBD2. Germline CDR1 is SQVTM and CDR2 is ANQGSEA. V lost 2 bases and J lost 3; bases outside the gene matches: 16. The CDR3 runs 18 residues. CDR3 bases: TGCAGCGTTGAACCCACCTTAGGTGCGGGGGGAGGGACAGATACGCAGTATTTT. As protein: CSVEPTLGAGGGTDTQYF.

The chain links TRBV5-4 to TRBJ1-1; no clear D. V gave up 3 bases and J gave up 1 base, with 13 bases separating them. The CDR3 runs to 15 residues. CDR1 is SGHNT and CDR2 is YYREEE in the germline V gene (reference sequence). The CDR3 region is CASSSEWAANTEAFF. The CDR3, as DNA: TGTGCCAGCAGCTCCGAGTGGGCAGCGAACACTGAAGCTTTCTTT.